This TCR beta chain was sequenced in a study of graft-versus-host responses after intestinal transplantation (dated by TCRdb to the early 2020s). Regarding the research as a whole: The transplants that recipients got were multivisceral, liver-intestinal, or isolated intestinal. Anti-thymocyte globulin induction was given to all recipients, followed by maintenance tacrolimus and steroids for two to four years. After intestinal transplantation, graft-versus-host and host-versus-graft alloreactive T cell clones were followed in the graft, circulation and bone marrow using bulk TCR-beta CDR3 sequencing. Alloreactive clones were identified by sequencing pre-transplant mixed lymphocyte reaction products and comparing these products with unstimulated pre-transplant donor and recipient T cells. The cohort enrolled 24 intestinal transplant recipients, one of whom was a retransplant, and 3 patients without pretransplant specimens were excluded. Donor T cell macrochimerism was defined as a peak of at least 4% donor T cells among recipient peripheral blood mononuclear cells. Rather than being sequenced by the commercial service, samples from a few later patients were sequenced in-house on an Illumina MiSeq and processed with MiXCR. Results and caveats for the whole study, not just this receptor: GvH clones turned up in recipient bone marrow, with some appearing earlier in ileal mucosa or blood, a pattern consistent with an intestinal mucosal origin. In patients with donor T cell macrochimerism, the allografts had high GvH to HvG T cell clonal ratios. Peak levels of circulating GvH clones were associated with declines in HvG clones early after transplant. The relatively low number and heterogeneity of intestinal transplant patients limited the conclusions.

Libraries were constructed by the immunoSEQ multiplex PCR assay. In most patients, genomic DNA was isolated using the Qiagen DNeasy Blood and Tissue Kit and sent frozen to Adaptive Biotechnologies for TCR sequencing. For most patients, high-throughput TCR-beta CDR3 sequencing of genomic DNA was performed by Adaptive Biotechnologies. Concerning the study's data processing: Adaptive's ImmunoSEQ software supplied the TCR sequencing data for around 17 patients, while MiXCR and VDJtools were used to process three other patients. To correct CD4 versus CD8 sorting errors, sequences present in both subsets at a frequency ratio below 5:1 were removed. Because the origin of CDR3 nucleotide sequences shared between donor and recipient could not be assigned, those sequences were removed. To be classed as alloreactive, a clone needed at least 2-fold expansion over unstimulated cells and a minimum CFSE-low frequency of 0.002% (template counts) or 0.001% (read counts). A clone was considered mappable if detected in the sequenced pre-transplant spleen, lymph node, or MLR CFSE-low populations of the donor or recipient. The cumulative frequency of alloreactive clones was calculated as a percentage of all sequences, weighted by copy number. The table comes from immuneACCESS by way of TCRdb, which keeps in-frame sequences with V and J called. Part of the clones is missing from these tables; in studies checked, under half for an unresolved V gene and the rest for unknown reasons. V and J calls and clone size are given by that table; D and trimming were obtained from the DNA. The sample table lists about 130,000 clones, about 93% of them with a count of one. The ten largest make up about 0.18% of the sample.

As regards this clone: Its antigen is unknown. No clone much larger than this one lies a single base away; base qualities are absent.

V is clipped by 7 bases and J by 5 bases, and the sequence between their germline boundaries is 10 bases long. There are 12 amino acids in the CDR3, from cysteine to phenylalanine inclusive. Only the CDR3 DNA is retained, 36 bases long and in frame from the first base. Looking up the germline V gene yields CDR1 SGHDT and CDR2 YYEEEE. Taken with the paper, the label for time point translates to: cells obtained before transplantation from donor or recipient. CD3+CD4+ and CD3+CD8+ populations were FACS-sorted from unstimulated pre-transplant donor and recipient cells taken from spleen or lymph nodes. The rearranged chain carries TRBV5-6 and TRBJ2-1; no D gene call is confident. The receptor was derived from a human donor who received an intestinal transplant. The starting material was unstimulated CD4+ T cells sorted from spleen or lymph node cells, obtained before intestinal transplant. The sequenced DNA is TGTGCCAGCGGTAAATGGGACAATGAGCAGTTCTTC. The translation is CASGKWDNEQFF.